This TCR beta chain is from a study of shared clonotypes between healthy human individuals. Germline CDR1 reads MNHEY; CDR2 reads SVGAGI. With 3 bases removed from V and 2 bases from J, the gap between germline ends came to 14 bases. The CDR3 contains 16 residues. Worth noting for this clone: The antigen remains unidentified.

Study conclusions and caveats: About 5% of naive CD4 clonotypes were shared across several donors. The authors expected sequencing depth to affect clonotype sharing among donors. Rarefaction gave evidence that sorted-subset sequencing remained incomplete despite large depth.

The method was immunoSEQ multiplex PCR; TCRdb's version includes in-frame clones alone and lacks a portion of them. Of some 2,000,000 clones in the sample, over 85% were seen once. The clonotype was recovered from a man aged 18 to 35 in good health. The chain recombines TRBV6-5 with TRBJ1-3; tentatively, D is TRBD1 (5 bases). Sequences were obtained from naive CD4+ T cells sorted from blood. Subset denoted: CD45RA+ positively selected. CDR3 sequence (DNA): TGTGCCAGCAGTTATAGTCGGGGGTTCACTGGAAACACCATATATTTT. It encodes CASSYSRGFTGNTIYF.